A selection of T cell receptor beta chains follows, all from one sample in a study of beta chain features in type 1 diabetes. Using immunoSEQ multiplex PCR, the repertoire was profiled, and TCRdb retains in-frame clones only, with some absent. The sample has 130,000 or so clones; approximately 9.2% are singletons. Sequenced material: central memory CD4+ T cells from blood. These receptors originate from a man aged 18-30 years in good health. Each CDR3 is given with its conserved first and last residue. Fields, in order: clone size, J gene, V gene, D gene, CDR3 protein, CDR3 DNA. D genes are given only for firm matches. Not all rows give a size; the values are once, few, many and, for expanded clones, a class.

>.|TRBJ1-6|TRBV6-5|.
CAISEIGGSPLHF
TGTGCCATCAGTGAGATCGGGGGTTCACCCCTCCACTTT
>few|TRBJ2-2|TRBV14|.
CASSSRRGNTGELFF
TGTGCCAGCAGCTCGAGGCGGGGGAACACCGGGGAGCTGTTTTTT
>.|TRBJ1-1|TRBV18|.
CASSSTTSGTEAFF
TGTGCCAGCTCATCAACCACCTCAGGGACTGAAGCTTTCTTT
>few|TRBJ2-3|TRBV18|TRBD1
CASSLGQGADTQYF
TGTGCCAGCTCACTCGGACAGGGCGCAGATACGCAGTATTTT
>few|TRBJ1-6|TRBV5-5|.
CASTPGPQTANSPLHF
TGTGCCAGCACCCCCGGTCCACAGACAGCAAATTCACCCCTCCACTTT
>few|TRBJ2-1|TRBV7-2|TRBD2
CASSGLGLAGGGSYNEQFF
TGTGCCAGCAGCGGATTGGGACTAGCGGGGGGTGGCTCCTACAATGAGCAGTTCTTC
>many|TRBJ2-7|TRBV30|TRBD2
CAWSVRAGTYEQYF
TGTGCCTGGAGTGTACGAGCGGGAACCTACGAGCAGTACTTC
>few|TRBJ2-2|TRBV4-3|TRBD2
CASSQIGTSGDNTGELFF
TGCGCCAGCAGCCAAATTGGGACTAGCGGGGATAACACCGGGGAGCTGTTTTTT
>.|TRBJ2-7|TRBV9|.
CASSYVGLGTYEQYF
TGTGCCAGCAGTTACGTGGGGCTAGGAACCTACGAGCAGTACTTC
>.|TRBJ1-5|TRBV23-1|TRBD1
CASSHVNGQGAKNQPQHF
TGCGCCAGCAGTCATGTGAACGGACAGGGGGCGAAGAATCAGCCCCAGCATTTT
>.|TRBJ2-1|TRBV6-6|TRBD2
CASTSTSGEKGNEQFF
TGTGCCAGCACCTCGACTAGCGGTGAGAAAGGCAATGAGCAGTTCTTC
>.|TRBJ2-7|TRBV9|TRBD2
CASSPGLADYEQYF
TGTGCCAGCAGCCCGGGACTAGCGGACTACGAGCAGTACTTC
>many|TRBJ2-3|TRBV18|.
CASSQRYTDTQYF
TGTGCCAGCTCACAACGGTACACAGATACGCAGTATTTT
>.|TRBJ1-2|TRBV25-1|TRBD1
CASSEYGTGGAGGYTF
TGTGCCAGCAGTGAATATGGGACAGGGGGCGCGGGTGGCTACACCTTC
>.|TRBJ2-6|TRBV30|.
CAWSGRAGANVLTF
TGTGCCTGGAGTGGCAGGGCAGGGGCCAACGTCCTGACTTTC
>.|TRBJ1-2|TRBV7-2|TRBD1
CASSLTGGGYTF
TGTGCCAGCAGCTTGACAGGGGGAGGCTACACCTTC
>.|TRBJ2-7|TRBV9|.
CASSVGGSSSYEQYF
TGTGCCAGCAGCGTAGGAGGCAGTAGCTCCTACGAGCAGTACTTC
>few|TRBJ2-2|TRBV4-2|TRBD2
CASSQGRGGGPGELFF
TGTGCCAGCAGCCAGGGCAGGGGCGGGGGGCCCGGGGAGCTGTTTTTT
>.|TRBJ2-2|TRBV9|.
CASSVGQTNTGELFF
TGTGCCAGCAGCGTAGGACAGACGAACACCGGGGAGCTGTTTTTT
>.|TRBJ2-3|TRBV9|TRBD1
CASSNRWGQEDTQYF
TGTGCCAGCAGCAATCGCTGGGGACAGGAAGATACGCAGTATTTT
>.|TRBJ2-2|TRBV15|TRBD1
CATSSDRGLLAGELFF
TGTGCCACCAGCAGTGACAGGGGGCTCTTGGCCGGGGAGCTGTTTTTT
>.|TRBJ2-1|TRBV6-6|TRBD1
CASSFSGTGAPNEQFF
TGTGCCAGCAGTTTTTCCGGGACAGGGGCTCCCAATGAGCAGTTCTTC
>few|TRBJ2-4|TRBV30|.
CAWSEGVVKNIQYF
TGTGCCTGGAGCGAGGGGGTGGTGAAGAACATTCAGTACTTC
>few|TRBJ2-3|TRBV6-5|TRBD1
CASSLGQGWDTQYF
TGTGCCAGCAGTCTGGGACAGGGATGGGATACGCAGTATTTT
>many|TRBJ2-3|TRBV29-1|TRBD1
CSVGQVTRTDTQYF
TGCAGCGTCGGACAGGTTACTCGCACAGATACGCAGTATTTT
>.|TRBJ2-1|TRBV5-6|TRBD1
CASSRPGGAGNEQFF
TGTGCCAGCAGCCGACCAGGGGGCGCGGGCAATGAGCAGTTCTTC
>few|TRBJ2-7|TRBV5-6|TRBD2
CASSVRGWSGGFSYEQYF
TGTGCCAGCAGCGTAAGGGGCTGGAGCGGGGGATTCTCCTACGAGCAGTACTTC
>few|TRBJ2-1|TRBV9|TRBD2
CASSKSGGMHEQFF
TGTGCCAGCAGCAAAAGCGGGGGGATGCATGAGCAGTTCTTC
>.|TRBJ1-3|TRBV18|.
CASSQQDSGNTIYF
TGTGCCAGCTCACAGCAGGATTCTGGAAACACCATATATTTT
>few|TRBJ2-5|TRBV30|TRBD2
CAWWRLAAKETQYF
TGTGCCTGGTGGAGACTAGCGGCAAAAGAGACCCAGTACTTC
>many|TRBJ1-5|TRBV29-1|.
CSVRDIGKPQHF
TGCAGCGTCCGGGACATTGGGAAGCCCCAGCATTTT
>.|TRBJ1-1|TRBV9|.
CASSQRGVALDTEAFF
TGTGCCAGCAGCCAGCGGGGGGTAGCTTTGGACACTGAAGCTTTCTTT
>.|TRBJ2-7|TRBV11-2|.
CASSLVRAEQYF
TGTGCCAGCAGCTTAGTCAGGGCCGAGCAGTACTTC
>few|TRBJ2-1|TRBV11-2|.
CASSSLRGSVYNEQFF
TGTGCCAGCAGCTCACTTCGGGGGTCGGTATACAATGAGCAGTTCTTC
>many|TRBJ2-7|TRBV14|.
CASSHGSYEQYF
TGTGCCAGCAGCCATGGGAGCTACGAGCAGTACTTC
>few|TRBJ2-1|TRBV28|.
CASRTSYNEQFF
TGTGCCAGCAGGACTAGCTACAATGAGCAGTTCTTC
>.|TRBJ2-7|TRBV30|TRBD2
CAWSPGGGVHEQYF
TGTGCCTGGAGTCCCGGTGGGGGGGTCCACGAGCAGTACTTC
>.|TRBJ2-1|TRBV11-1|.
CASNKVGGPEQFF
TGTGCCAGCAACAAAGTCGGGGGTCCTGAGCAGTTCTTC
>.|TRBJ2-7|TRBV7-2|TRBD2
CASSLSSSGGPIEQYF
TGTGCCAGCAGCTTATCTTCTAGCGGGGGCCCTATCGAGCAGTACTTC
>few|TRBJ2-7|TRBV5-1|.
CASSLMGGLEQYF
TGCGCCAGCAGCTTGATGGGGGGACTCGAGCAGTACTTC
>.|TRBJ2-1|TRBV5-1|TRBD1
CASSLGQGNNEQFF
TGCGCCAGCAGCTTGGGACAGGGGAACAATGAGCAGTTCTTC
>.|TRBJ2-1|TRBV6-5|TRBD1
CASSFLTGGYGNEQFF
TGTGCCAGCAGTTTCCTGACAGGGGGCTACGGCAATGAGCAGTTCTTC
>few|TRBJ2-1|TRBV7-2|TRBD1
CASSMINRGLRNEQFF
TGTGCCAGCAGCATGATCAACAGGGGGCTAAGGAATGAGCAGTTCTTC
>few|TRBJ2-1|TRBV11-2|.
CASSLIRVSSYNEQFF
TGTGCCAGCAGCTTAATACGGGTGAGCTCCTACAATGAGCAGTTCTTC
>few|TRBJ2-7|TRBV7-2|TRBD2
CASSLSGVSSYEQYF
TGTGCCAGCAGCTTAAGCGGGGTAAGCTCCTACGAGCAGTACTTC
>.|TRBJ1-4|TRBV4-2|.
CASSSGTRNEKLFF
TGTGCCAGCAGCTCCGGGACACGGAATGAAAAACTGTTTTTT
>.|TRBJ1-1|TRBV12-5|.
CASAPSGGTEAFF
TGTGCTAGTGCCCCATCGGGAGGCACTGAAGCTTTCTTT
>few|TRBJ1-2|TRBV6-5|.
CASRTGFGGYTF
TGTGCCAGCAGGACAGGTTTCGGTGGCTACACCTTC
>few|TRBJ2-3|TRBV7-9|.
CASSQAGTSTDTQYF
TGTGCCAGCAGCCAGGCGGGCACTAGCACAGATACGCAGTATTTT
>.|TRBJ2-5|TRBV7-9|.
CASSLAGRQETQYF
TGTGCCAGCAGCTTAGCTGGCAGGCAAGAGACCCAGTACTTC
>.|TRBJ1-6|TRBV4-2|.
CASSQEADYYNSPLHF
TGTGCCAGCAGCCAAGAGGCGGATTACTATAATTCACCCCTCCACTTT
>few|TRBJ2-2|TRBV29-1|.
CSVERGAGELFF
TGCAGCGTTGAACGTGGAGCCGGGGAGCTGTTTTTT